This TCR beta chain was sequenced in a study of T-cell memory formation after mild COVID-19. The junction had 7 bases not matched to a gene; V was cut back by 8 bases and J by 8 bases. Germline values: CDR1 MGHDK, CDR2 SYGVNS. CDR3 length: 13 amino acids. This clonotype turned up a few times. MiXCR, applied by TCRdb to the 5' RACE reads, yields one record per CDR3 protein. Of roughly 150,000 distinct CDR3 sequences in the sample, roughly 15% were seen once. This chain uses TRBV25-1 with TRBJ1-2, with 11 bases fitting TRBD1. The source of this sequence is an adult woman who had mild COVID-19 (a few samples of this study predate the infection). Cell type and time point are not known. The sequenced material came from PBMCs or a T cell subset sorted from them (not recorded which). The CDR3 coding sequence is TGTGCCAGCGGAAGGACAGGGGGCTTCGGCTACACCTTC. This sequence encodes CASGRTGGFGYTF.